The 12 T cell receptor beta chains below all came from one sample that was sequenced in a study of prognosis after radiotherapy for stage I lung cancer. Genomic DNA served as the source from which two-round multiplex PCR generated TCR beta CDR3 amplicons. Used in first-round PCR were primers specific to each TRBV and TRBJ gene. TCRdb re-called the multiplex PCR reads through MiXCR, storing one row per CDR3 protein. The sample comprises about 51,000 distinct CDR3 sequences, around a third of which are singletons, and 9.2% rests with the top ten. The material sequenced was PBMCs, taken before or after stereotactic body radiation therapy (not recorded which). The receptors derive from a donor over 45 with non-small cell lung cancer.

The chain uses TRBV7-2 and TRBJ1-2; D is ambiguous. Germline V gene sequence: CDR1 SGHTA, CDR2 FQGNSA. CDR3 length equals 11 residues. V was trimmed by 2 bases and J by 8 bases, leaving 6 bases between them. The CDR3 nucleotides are TGTGCCAGCAGCTTACTGGGGGGCTACACCTTC. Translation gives CASSLLGGYTF.

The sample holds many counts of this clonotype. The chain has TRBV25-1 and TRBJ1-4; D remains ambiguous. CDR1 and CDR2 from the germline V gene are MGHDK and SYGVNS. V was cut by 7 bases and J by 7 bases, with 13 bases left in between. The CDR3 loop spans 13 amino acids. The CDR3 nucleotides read TGTGCCAGCAAAATGAGTGTCGCTGAAAAACTGTTTTTT. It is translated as CASKMSVAEKLFF.

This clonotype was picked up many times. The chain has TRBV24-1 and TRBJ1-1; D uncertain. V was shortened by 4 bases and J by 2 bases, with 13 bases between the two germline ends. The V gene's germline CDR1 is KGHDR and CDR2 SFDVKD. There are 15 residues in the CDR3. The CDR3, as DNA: TGTGCCACCAGTGACCCGGCCAGAGGAAACACTGAAGCTTTCTTT. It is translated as CATSDPARGNTEAFF.

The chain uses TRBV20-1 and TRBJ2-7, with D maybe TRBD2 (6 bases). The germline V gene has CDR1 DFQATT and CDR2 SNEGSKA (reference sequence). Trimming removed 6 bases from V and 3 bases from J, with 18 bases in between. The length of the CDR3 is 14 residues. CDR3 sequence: CSAPPPGVYYEQYF. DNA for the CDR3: TGCAGTGCCCCCCCCCCGGGGGTATACTACGAGCAGTACTTC.

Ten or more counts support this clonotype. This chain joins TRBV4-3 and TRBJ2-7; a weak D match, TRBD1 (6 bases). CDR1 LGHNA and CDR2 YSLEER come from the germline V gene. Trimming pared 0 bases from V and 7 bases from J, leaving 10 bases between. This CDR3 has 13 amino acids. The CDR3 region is CASSQDPRGEQYF. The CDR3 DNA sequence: TGCGCCAGCAGCCAAGACCCCAGGGGAGAGCAGTACTTC.

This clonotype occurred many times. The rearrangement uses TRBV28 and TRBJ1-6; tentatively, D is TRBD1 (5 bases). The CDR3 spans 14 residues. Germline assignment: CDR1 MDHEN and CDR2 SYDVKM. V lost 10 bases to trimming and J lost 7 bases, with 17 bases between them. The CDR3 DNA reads TGTGCCACCATACTAAGGGGAGGCAATTCACCCCTCCACTTT. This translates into CATILRGGNSPLHF.

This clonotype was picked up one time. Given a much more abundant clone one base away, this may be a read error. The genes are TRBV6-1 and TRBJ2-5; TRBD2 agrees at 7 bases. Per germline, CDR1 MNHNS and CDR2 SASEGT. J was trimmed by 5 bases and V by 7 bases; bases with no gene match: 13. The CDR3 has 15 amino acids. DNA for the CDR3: TGTGCCAGCATCGCTGGCGGGAGTAGAGGGGAGACCCAGTACTTC. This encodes CASIAGGSRGETQYF.

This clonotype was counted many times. The chain's CDR3 is CASSPRRMSGSTDTQYF. The CDR3 DNA is TGTGCCAGCAGCCCCCGCCGGATGTCGGGTAGCACAGATACGCAGTATTTT. The chain couples TRBV13 to TRBJ2-3, with D hard to call. Germline V gene sequence: CDR1 PRHDT, CDR2 FYEKMQ (reference sequence). V dropped 5 bases and J dropped 0 bases, with 18 bases sitting between them. The CDR3 loop spans 17 amino acids. The whole variable domain, remainder taken from reference TRBV13 and TRBJ2-3, is AAGVIQSPRHLIKEKRETATLKCYPIPRHDTVYWYQQGPGQDPQFLISFYEKMQSDKGSIPDRFSAQQFSDYHSELNMSSLELGDSALYFCASSPRRMSGSTDTQYFGPGTRLTVL.

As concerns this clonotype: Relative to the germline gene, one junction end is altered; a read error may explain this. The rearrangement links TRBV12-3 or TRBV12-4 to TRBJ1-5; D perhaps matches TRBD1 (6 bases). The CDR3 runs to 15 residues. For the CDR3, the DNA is TGTGCCAGCAGCCAGACGGGGGCACCGGGTCAGCCCAAGAATTTT. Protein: CASSQTGAPGQPKNF.

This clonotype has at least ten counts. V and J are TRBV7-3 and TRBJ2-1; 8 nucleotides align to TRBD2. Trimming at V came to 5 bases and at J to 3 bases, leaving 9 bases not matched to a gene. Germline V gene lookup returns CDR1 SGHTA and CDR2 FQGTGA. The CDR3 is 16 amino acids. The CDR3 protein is CASSPTSGPYYNEQFF. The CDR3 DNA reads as TGTGCCAGCAGCCCTACTAGCGGACCTTACTACAATGAGCAGTTCTTC.

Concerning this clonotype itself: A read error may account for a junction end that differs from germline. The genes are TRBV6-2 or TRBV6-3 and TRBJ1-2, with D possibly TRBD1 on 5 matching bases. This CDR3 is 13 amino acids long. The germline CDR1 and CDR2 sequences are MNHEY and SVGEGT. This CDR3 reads CASSETDNYVYTF. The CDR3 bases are TGTGCCAGCAGTGAGACAGACAACTATGTCTACACCTTC.

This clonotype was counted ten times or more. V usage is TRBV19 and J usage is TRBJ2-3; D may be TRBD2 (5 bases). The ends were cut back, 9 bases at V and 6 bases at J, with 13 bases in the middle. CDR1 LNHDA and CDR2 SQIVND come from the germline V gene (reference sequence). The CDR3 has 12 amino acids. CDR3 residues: CARLFRGDTQYF. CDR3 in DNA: TGTGCCAGACTCTTCAGAGGGGATACGCAGTATTTT.